Following are 7 T cell receptor beta chains from one sample sequenced in a study of blood T cell repertoires in COVID-19. Clones were read by immunoSEQ multiplex PCR, and TCRdb kept only the in-frame ones, dropping some. The profile shows some 150,000 clones, 78% of them singletons. The material sequenced was peripheral blood. The receptors were sampled from a man older than 75 with acute or convalescent COVID-19.

V is TRBV28 and J is TRBJ2-6; 9 bases align to TRBD1. The junction had 10 bases not matched to a gene; V was cut back by 6 bases and J by 4 bases. Germline V gene sequence: CDR1 MDHEN, CDR2 SYDVKM. CDR3 length equals 17 residues. The CDR3 reads CASRQWTGDAGANVLTF. The CDR3 DNA reads as TGTGCCAGCAGACAGTGGACAGGGGATGCCGGGGCCAACGTCCTGACTTTC. Complete variable domain (other parts from reference TRBV28 and TRBJ2-6): DVKVTQSSRYLVKRTGEKVFLECVQDMDHENMFWYRQDPGLGLRLIYFSYDVKMKEKGDIPEGYSVSREKKERFSLILESASTNQTSMYLCASRQWTGDAGANVLTFGAGSRLTVL.

This clone was recorded only once. The chain uses TRBV11-3 and TRBJ2-7; TRBD2 is a possible D gene (6 bases). The CDR3 spans 17 residues. Germline V CDR1 and CDR2: SGHNT, YENEEA. Trimming left V 1 base short and J 2 bases short, with 18 bases between. The CDR3: CASSLVAQLASPYEQYF. DNA of the CDR3: TGTGCCAGCAGCTTAGTGGCCCAACTAGCCTCCCCCTACGAGCAGTACTTC.

V usage is TRBV11-2 and J usage is TRBJ2-1; TRBD2 aligns across 13 bases. The germline gives CDR1 SGHAT, CDR2 FQNNGV. J gave up 6 bases and V 2 bases, and 7 bases lay outside the gene matches. The CDR3 runs 17 residues. CDR3 residues: CASSLIGLAGATNEQFF. CDR3 in DNA: TGTGCCAGCAGCTTAATAGGACTAGCGGGGGCCACCAATGAGCAGTTCTTC.

The rearrangement joins TRBV19 to TRBJ1-1, with 12 nucleotides matching TRBD1. There are 19 residues in the CDR3. The germline CDR1 and CDR2 sequences are LNHDA and SQIVND (reference sequence). J was trimmed by 5 bases and V by 5 bases; bases with no gene match: 18. CDR3 DNA sequence: TGTGCCAGTAGTTTTAGTCCCTCGGGACAGGGGGCGAGAAGGACTGAAGCTTTCTTT. This encodes CASSFSPSGQGARRTEAFF.

The gene calls are TRBV29-1 and TRBJ2-1; 8 bases fit TRBD2. V shed 6 bases, J shed 12 bases, and the junction held 16 bases outside the gene matches. This CDR3 is built from 14 residues. Germline assignment: CDR1 SQVTM and CDR2 ANQGSEA. CDR3 in DNA: TGCAGCGTCGCTCAGCGGGGGACGCCCGGGGGGCAGTTCTTC. Amino acid sequence: CSVAQRGTPGGQFF.

This clone has only one observation. J is TRBJ2-3 and V is TRBV7-3; 10 bases align to TRBD2. J gave up 4 bases and V 5 bases, and 3 bases lay outside the gene matches. Germline lookup yields CDR1 SGHTA and CDR2 FQGTGA. This CDR3 spans 14 amino acids. CDR3 DNA: TGTGCCAGCAGCCCGGGGACTAGCGCAGATACGCAGTATTTT. The encoded protein is CASSPGTSADTQYF.

This chain uses TRBV18 with TRBJ2-2; D uncertain. Looked up from germline, CDR1 is KGHSH and CDR2 is LQKENI. There are 16 residues in the CDR3. Trimming took 3 bases from V and 0 from J, leaving 11 bases between them. The CDR3 region has the DNA TGTGCCAGCTCACCGATGGGCACCTCGAACACCGGGGAGCTGTTTTTT. As protein: CASSPMGTSNTGELFF.